What follows is one T cell receptor (beta chain) and its context. CDR3 length: 15 residues. V lost 3 bases and J lost 2, with 14 bases in between. Germline V gives CDR1 SGDLS, CDR2 YYNGEE. The data originate from a study of shared clonotypes between healthy human individuals. At the level of the study: Per-donor plates numbered three CD4 naive, three CD4 memory, two CD8 naive and one CD8 memory.

Repertoires were generated with immunoSEQ multiplex PCR, while TCRdb's copy carries only in-frame clones and drops some. The table shows roughly 1,800,000 clones, with about 95% occurring only once. In the naive CD8 group, cells lacked CD45RO and were positively selected for CCR7, so terminally differentiated effector memory CD45RA+ cells were left out. Sequenced: naive CD8+ T cells sorted from blood. The chain combines TRBV9 with TRBJ1-2; tentatively, D is TRBD1 (5 bases). The TCR comes from a young man in good health. Here the CDR3 DNA reads TGTGCCAGCAGCGCCCACTCCGGGGCAAACTATGGCTACACCTTC. Amino acids: CASSAHSGANYGYTF.